The next 20 T cell receptor beta chains were all read from a single sample in a study of cytomegalovirus exposure and HLA in healthy donors. The PCR ran on 60 Vbeta and 13 Jbeta primers. Profiled with immunoSEQ multiplex PCR; TCRdb holds only in-frame clones, not every one. The sample holds about 200,000 clones, around three quarters seen once. The sequenced sample was PBMCs. These receptors all come from a man aged 30-40 years in good health and CMV-seronegative.

The chain carries TRBV10-1 and TRBJ2-1, with 9 positions matching TRBD1. The CDR3 loop spans 16 amino acids. V dropped 6 bases and J dropped 9; count of bases not matched to a gene: 15. Germline V CDR1 and CDR2: WNHNN, SYGVQD (reference sequence). CDR3 residues: CASSPSRGQGFGEQFF. The CDR3 coding sequence is TGCGCCAGCAGCCCGTCGAGGGGACAGGGCTTTGGTGAGCAGTTCTTC.

The gene calls are TRBV7-9 and TRBJ2-5, with 10 positions matching TRBD1. The junction had 10 bases not matched to a gene; V was cut back by 4 bases and J by 5 bases. The CDR3 is 16 amino acids. Looked up from germline, CDR1 is SEHNR and CDR2 is FQNEAQ (reference sequence). The CDR3 region has the DNA TGTGCCAGCAGCTCGCTCGGGACAGGGGTTTTGGAGACCCAGTACTTC. Translating gives CASSSLGTGVLETQYF. The whole variable domain, remainder taken from reference TRBV7-9 and TRBJ2-5, is DTGVSQNPRHKITKRGQNVTFRCDPISEHNRLYWYRQTLGQGPEFLTYFQNEAQLEKSRLLSDRFSAERPKGSFSTLEIQRTEQGDSAMYLCASSSLGTGVLETQYFGPGTRLLVL.

The chain uses TRBV9 and TRBJ1-3; no clear D. Trimming stripped 6 bases from V and 4 bases from J, with 5 bases between. The CDR3 has 11 amino acids. Germline V lookup: CDR1 SGDLS, CDR2 YYNGEE. The CDR3 DNA reads TGTGCCAGCATCATCGGAAACACCATATATTTT. This gives the protein CASIIGNTIYF.

Comment on this clone: An end of the junction differs from the germline gene, which may be a read error. The CDR3 sequence is CASRSETGTTF. CDR3 nucleotide sequence: TGCGCCAGCAGATCAGAAACCGGGACAACCTTC. The J gene is TRBJ2-7, the V gene TRBV10-2, with D possibly TRBD1 on 6 matching bases. The CDR3 length is 11 residues. The germline gives CDR1 WSHSY, CDR2 SAAADI.

The chain recombines TRBV19 with TRBJ1-2; TRBD1 matches 11 bases. The germline V gene has CDR1 LNHDA and CDR2 SQIVND (reference sequence). The length of the CDR3 is 13 residues. Trimming removed 5 bases from V and 7 bases from J; junction bases left unmatched: 3. The CDR3 reads CASSGQGAIGYTF. CDR3 DNA: TGTGCCAGTAGTGGACAGGGGGCTATTGGCTACACCTTC.

The rearrangement joins TRBV7-9 to TRBJ2-7, with 8 bases fitting TRBD1. This CDR3 is 15 amino acids long. Trimming at V came to 5 bases and at J to 6 bases, leaving 12 bases not matched to a gene. Germline CDR1 is SEHNR and CDR2 is FQNEAQ (reference sequence). The CDR3 loop reads CASSGRPGQAPEQYF. In nucleotides, the CDR3 is TGTGCCAGCAGCGGCAGACCGGGACAGGCACCCGAGCAGTACTTC.

The rearrangement links TRBV7-8 to TRBJ1-1; weak D call: TRBD1 (6 bases). The V gene lost 1 base and the J gene lost 7 bases, with 7 bases spanning the gap. The length of the CDR3 is 12 residues. CDR1 is SGHVS, CDR2 FQNEAQ, per germline. The CDR3 spells CASSLETGEAFF. CDR3 in DNA: TGTGCCAGCAGCTTAGAGACAGGTGAAGCTTTCTTT.

The chain has TRBV9 and TRBJ1-1; 7 bases align to TRBD1. From germline, CDR1 is SGDLS and CDR2 YYNGEE. J gave up 0 bases and V 2 bases, and 7 bases lay outside the gene matches. The length of the CDR3 is 16 residues. CDR3: CASSVGTDLMNTEAFF. In DNA, the CDR3 is TGTGCCAGCAGCGTCGGGACAGACTTAATGAACACTGAAGCTTTCTTT.

In nucleotides, the CDR3 is TGTGCCACCTTTCGGGGGGCTAATGAAAAACTGTTTTTT. Translation: CATFRGANEKLFF. The chain employs TRBV28 and TRBJ1-4; D may be TRBD1 (5 bases). CDR1 is MDHEN and CDR2 is SYDVKM in the germline V gene. The V end was cut by 10 bases, the J end by 3 bases, with 12 bases between. CDR3 size: 13 residues.

This chain uses TRBV5-4 with TRBJ1-1; D is possibly TRBD1 (6 bases). This CDR3 contains 15 residues. Per the germline V gene, CDR1 is SGHNT and CDR2 is YYREEE (reference sequence). V dropped 4 bases and J dropped 1 base, with 14 bases sitting between them. As DNA, the CDR3 is TGTGCCAGCAGCCTTCCGGACAGCCGGAACACTGAAGCTTTCTTT. This translates into CASSLPDSRNTEAFF.

This chain connects TRBV7-6 to TRBJ1-1, with 10 bases that match TRBD1. CDR1 is SGHVS, CDR2 FNYEAQ, per germline. This CDR3 region has 17 residues. V lost 1 base to trimming and J lost 0 bases; unmatched junction nucleotides: 5. Written as DNA, the CDR3 is TGTGCCAGCAGCTTAGTAGAGACAGGGGGCCTGAACACTGAAGCTTTCTTT. Protein: CASSLVETGGLNTEAFF.

The chain links TRBV14 to TRBJ2-7; perhaps TRBD2 as D (6 bases). Germline CDR1 SGHDN, CDR2 FVKESK. The CDR3 covers 14 residues. Trimming pared 3 bases from V and 0 bases from J, leaving 9 bases between. Written as DNA, the CDR3 is TGTGCCAGCAGCCACTTGGGGGGCTCCTACGAGCAGTACTTC. This translates into CASSHLGGSYEQYF.

This clone was recorded only once. The J gene is TRBJ2-1, the V gene TRBV19, with 12 nucleotides matching TRBD2. Germline trimming cut 3 bases from V and 4 bases from J; bases unmatched to any gene: 13. Germline values: CDR1 LNHDA, CDR2 SQIVND (reference sequence). The CDR3 covers 19 residues. In nucleotides, the CDR3 is TGTGCCAGTAGTATGGATATTGTGATGACTAGCGGGAGTTACAATGAGCAGTTCTTC. It encodes CASSMDIVMTSGSYNEQFF.

This clone has more than one count but fewer than ten. For the CDR3, the DNA is TGTGCCAGCAGCCGGGGGACTAGCGGAGACACAGATACGCAGTATTTT. Translating gives CASSRGTSGDTDTQYF. The chain combines TRBV28 with TRBJ2-3; 11 nucleotides line up with TRBD2. CDR3 size: 16 residues. Germline CDR1 reads MDHEN; CDR2 reads SYDVKM. V gave up 6 bases and J gave up 2 bases; unmatched junction bases: 7.

The chain joins TRBV15 to TRBJ2-3; TRBD2 agrees at 8 bases. Germline-derived CDR1 and CDR2 are LNHNV and YYDKDF (reference sequence). This CDR3 spans 15 amino acids. After removal of 5 bases from V and 2 bases from J, the junction contained 6 bases not matched to a gene. The DNA for the CDR3 is TGTGCCACCAGCTTCCAGCGGGGGTACACAGATACGCAGTATTTT. Translated: CATSFQRGYTDTQYF.

The chain is built from TRBV6-5 and TRBJ1-6, with a weak D call TRBD1 (6 bases). Between the trimmed V and J ends, which lost 6 bases and 8 bases, there was a span of 14 bases. Germline V lookup: CDR1 MNHEY, CDR2 SVGAGI. The CDR3 consists of 14 residues. The CDR3 loop reads CASSIQGLDSPLHF. The DNA of the CDR3 is TGTGCCAGCAGCATACAGGGTCTTGATTCACCCCTCCACTTT.

There are a few counts of this clone. The chain combines TRBV19 with TRBJ2-3; D not resolved. The CDR3 spans 13 residues. CDR1 LNHDA and CDR2 SQIVND come from the germline V gene (reference sequence). V was pared by 5 bases and J by 0 bases, with 6 bases between. In nucleotides, the CDR3 is TGTGCCAGTAGTCGGTACAGCACAGATACGCAGTATTTT. Translation: CASSRYSTDTQYF.

The chain uses TRBV2 and TRBJ2-2, with TRBD2 matching 9 bases. This CDR3 is 15 amino acids long. Germline V lookup: CDR1 SNHLY, CDR2 FYNNEI. The V and J ends lost 3 bases and 7 bases, in that order; junction bases with no gene match: 6. The CDR3 DNA sequence: TGTGCCAGCAGTGATCGGCGACTAGCGGTCGGGGAGCTGTTTTTT. Translation: CASSDRRLAVGELFF.

The chain employs TRBV6-5 and TRBJ2-7, with D possibly TRBD2 on 5 matching bases. Trimming took off 5 bases at V and 2 bases at J, with 10 bases between the two ends. The CDR3 is 13 amino acids. Germline assignment: CDR1 MNHEY and CDR2 SVGAGI. The CDR3 bases are TGTGCCAGCAGTGAGACTACCCCCTACGAGCAGTACTTC. Translated, it gives CASSETTPYEQYF.

The V gene is TRBV28, the J gene TRBJ2-1, with 8 bases identical to TRBD1. From germline, CDR1 is MDHEN and CDR2 SYDVKM. This CDR3 is 16 amino acids long. The V and J ends lost 5 bases and 7 bases, in that order; junction bases with no gene match: 13. The CDR3 sequence is CASSGPGQGARNEQFF. In DNA form, the CDR3 reads TGTGCCAGCAGTGGTCCCGGCCAGGGGGCGCGTAATGAGCAGTTCTTC.